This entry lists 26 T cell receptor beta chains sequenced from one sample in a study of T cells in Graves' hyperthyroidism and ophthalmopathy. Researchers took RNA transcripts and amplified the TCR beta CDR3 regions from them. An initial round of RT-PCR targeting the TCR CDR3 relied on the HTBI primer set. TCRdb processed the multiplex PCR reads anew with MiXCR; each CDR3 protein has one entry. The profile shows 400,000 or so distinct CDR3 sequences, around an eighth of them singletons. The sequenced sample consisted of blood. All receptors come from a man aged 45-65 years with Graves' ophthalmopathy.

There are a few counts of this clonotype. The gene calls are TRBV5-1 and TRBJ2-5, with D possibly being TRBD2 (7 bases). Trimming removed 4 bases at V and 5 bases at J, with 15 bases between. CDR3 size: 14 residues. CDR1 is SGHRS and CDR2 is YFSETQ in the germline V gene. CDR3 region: CASSGGREGETQYF. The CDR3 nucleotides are TGCGCCAGCAGCGGGGGCAGGGAGGGGGAGACCCAGTACTTC.

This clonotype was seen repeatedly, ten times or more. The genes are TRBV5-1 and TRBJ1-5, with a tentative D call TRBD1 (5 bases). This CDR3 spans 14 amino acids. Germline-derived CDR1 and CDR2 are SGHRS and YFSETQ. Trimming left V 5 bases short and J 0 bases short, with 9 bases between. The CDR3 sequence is CASSWDGSNQPQHF. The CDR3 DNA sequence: TGCGCCAGCAGTTGGGACGGTAGCAATCAGCCCCAGCATTTT.

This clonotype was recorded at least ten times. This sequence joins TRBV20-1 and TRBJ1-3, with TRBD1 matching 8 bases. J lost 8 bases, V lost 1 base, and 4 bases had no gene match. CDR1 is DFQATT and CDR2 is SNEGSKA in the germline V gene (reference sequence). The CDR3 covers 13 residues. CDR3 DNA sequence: TGCAGTGCTAGAGGGACAGGGTGGGACACCATATATTTT. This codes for CSARGTGWDTIYF.

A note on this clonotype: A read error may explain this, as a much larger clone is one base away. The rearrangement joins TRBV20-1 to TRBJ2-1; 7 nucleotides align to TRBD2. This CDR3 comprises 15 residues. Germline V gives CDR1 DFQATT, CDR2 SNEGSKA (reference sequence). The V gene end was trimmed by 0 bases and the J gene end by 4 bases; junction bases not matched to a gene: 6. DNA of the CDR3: TGCAGTGCTAGAGATCGGCGGGAGAAATACAATGAGCAGTTCTTC. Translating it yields CSARDRREKYNEQFF.

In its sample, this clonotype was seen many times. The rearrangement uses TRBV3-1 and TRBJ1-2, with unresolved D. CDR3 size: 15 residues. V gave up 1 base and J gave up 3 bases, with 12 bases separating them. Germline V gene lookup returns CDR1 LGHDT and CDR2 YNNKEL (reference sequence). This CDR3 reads CASSQVMGGHYGYTF. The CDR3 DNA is TGTGCCAGCAGCCAAGTCATGGGAGGGCACTATGGCTACACCTTC. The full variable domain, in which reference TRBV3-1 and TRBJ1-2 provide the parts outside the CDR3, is DTAVSQTPKYLVTQMGNDKSIKCEQNLGHDTMYWYKQDSKKFLKIMFSYNNKELIINETVPNRFSPKSPDKAHLNLHINSLELGDSAVYFCASSQVMGGHYGYTFGSGTRLTVV.

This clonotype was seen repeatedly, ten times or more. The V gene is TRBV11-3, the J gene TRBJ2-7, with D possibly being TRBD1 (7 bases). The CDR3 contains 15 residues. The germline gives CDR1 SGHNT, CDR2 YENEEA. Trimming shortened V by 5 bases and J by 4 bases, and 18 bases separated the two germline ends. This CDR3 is CASSGRTGPEYEQYF. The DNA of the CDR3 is TGTGCCAGCAGCGGGAGGACAGGTCCAGAATACGAGCAGTACTTC.

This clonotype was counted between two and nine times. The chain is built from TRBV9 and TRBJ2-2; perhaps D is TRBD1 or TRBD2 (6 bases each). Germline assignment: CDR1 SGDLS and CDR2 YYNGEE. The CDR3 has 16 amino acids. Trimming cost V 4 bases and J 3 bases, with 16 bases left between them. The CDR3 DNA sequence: TGTGCCAGCAGCCTTAGGGGGGATTCACACACCGGGGAGCTGTTTTTT. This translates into CASSLRGDSHTGELFF.

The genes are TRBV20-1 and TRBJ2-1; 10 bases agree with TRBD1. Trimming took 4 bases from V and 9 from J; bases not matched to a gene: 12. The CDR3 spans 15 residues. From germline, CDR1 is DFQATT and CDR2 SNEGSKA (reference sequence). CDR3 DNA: TGCAGTGCTAACGCCGGGACAGGGGTCGACGGTGAGCAGTTCTTC. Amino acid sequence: CSANAGTGVDGEQFF.

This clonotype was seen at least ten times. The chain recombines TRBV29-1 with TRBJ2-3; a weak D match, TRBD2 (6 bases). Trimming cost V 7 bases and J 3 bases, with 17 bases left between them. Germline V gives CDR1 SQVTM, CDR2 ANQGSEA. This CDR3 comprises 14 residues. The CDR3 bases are TGCAGCGCTGCTTGGGGGACTCGTACAGATACGCAGTATTTT. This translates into CSAAWGTRTDTQYF.

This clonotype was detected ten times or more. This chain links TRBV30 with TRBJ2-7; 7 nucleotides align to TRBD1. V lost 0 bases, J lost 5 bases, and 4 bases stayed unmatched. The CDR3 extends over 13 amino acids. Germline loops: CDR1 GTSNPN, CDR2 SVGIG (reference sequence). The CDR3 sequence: CAWSVGTVNEQYF. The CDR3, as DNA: TGTGCCTGGAGTGTTGGGACAGTCAACGAGCAGTACTTC.

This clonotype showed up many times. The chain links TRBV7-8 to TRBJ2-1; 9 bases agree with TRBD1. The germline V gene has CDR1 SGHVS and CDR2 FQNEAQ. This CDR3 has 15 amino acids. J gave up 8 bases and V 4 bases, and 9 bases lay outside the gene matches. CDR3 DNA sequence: TGTGCCAGCAGCTCCTCGAGACAGGGGGTACATGAGCAGTTCTTC. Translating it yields CASSSSRQGVHEQFF.

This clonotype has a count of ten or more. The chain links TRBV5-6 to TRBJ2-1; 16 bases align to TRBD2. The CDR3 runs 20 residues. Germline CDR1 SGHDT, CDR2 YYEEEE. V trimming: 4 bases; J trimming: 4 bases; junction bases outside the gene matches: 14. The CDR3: CASSLLSGTSGRGPYNEQFF. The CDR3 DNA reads TGTGCCAGCAGCCTCCTCTCCGGGACTAGCGGGAGGGGGCCTTACAATGAGCAGTTCTTC.

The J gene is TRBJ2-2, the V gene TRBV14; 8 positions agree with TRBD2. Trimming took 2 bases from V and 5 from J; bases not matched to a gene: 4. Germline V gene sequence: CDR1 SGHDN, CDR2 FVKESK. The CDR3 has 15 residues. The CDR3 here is CASSQSGRGTGELFF. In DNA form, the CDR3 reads TGTGCCAGCAGCCAAAGCGGGAGAGGAACCGGGGAGCTGTTTTTT.

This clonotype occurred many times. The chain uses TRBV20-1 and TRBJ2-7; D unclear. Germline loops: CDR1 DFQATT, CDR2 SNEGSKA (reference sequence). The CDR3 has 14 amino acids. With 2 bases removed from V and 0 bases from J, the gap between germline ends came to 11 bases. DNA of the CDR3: TGCAGTGCTAGACACACAGCGAGCTCCTACGAGCAGTACTTC. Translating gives CSARHTASSYEQYF.

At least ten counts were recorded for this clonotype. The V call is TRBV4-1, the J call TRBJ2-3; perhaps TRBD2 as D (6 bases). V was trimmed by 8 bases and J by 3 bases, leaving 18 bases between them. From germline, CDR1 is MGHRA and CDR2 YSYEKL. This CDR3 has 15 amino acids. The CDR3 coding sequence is TGCGCCAGCTCCCCCGTGGGGGGAGAGACAGATACGCAGTATTTT. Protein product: CASSPVGGETDTQYF.

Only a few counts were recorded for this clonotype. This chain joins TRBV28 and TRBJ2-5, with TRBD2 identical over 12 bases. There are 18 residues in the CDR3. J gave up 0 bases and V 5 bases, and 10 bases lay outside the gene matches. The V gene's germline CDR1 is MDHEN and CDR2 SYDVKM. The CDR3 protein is CASSPTIGLAGYQETQYF. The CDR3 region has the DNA TGTGCCAGCAGTCCCACTATTGGACTAGCGGGATACCAAGAGACCCAGTACTTC. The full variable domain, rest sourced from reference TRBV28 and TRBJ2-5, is DVKVTQSSRYLVKRTGEKVFLECVQDMDHENMFWYRQDPGLGLRLIYFSYDVKMKEKGDIPEGYSVSREKKERFSLILESASTNQTSMYLCASSPTIGLAGYQETQYFGPGTRLLVL.

The CDR3 coding sequence is TGTGCCAGCAGCTCCGGGACAATCCAAGAGACCCAGTACTTC. Encoded protein: CASSSGTIQETQYF. The chain is built from TRBV4-2 and TRBJ2-5; possibly TRBD1 for D (6 bases). V shed 5 bases and J shed 1 base, with 11 bases lying between them. Germline V lookup: CDR1 LGHNA, CDR2 YNFKEQ. The CDR3 runs to 14 residues.

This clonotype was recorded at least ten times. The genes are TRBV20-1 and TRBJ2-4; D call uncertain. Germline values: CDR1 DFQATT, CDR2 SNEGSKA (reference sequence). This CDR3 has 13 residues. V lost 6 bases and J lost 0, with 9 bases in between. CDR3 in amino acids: CSASAGAKNIQYF. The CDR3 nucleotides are TGCAGTGCCTCAGCTGGAGCCAAAAACATTCAGTACTTC.

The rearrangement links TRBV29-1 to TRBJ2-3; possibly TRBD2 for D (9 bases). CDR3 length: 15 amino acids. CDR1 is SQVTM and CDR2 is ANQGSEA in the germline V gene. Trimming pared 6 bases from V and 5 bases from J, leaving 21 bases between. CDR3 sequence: CSVSGGGRARDTQYF. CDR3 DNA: TGCAGCGTCTCAGGGGGCGGGAGGGCCCGAGATACGCAGTATTTT.

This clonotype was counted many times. Here the CDR3 DNA reads TGTGCCAGCTCACCACCGGGTTCTGGAAACACCATATATTTT. Its translation: CASSPPGSGNTIYF. This sequence joins TRBV18 and TRBJ1-3; D not certain. V was pared by 0 bases and J by 1 base, with 4 bases between. CDR3 length: 14 residues. Germline lookup yields CDR1 KGHSH and CDR2 LQKENI.

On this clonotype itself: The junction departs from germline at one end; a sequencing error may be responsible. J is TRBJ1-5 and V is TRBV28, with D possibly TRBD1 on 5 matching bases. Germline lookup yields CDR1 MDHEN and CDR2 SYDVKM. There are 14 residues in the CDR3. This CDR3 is CASRQGQGNQPQNF. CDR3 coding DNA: TGTGCCAGCAGGCAGGGTCAGGGCAATCAGCCCCAGAATTTT.

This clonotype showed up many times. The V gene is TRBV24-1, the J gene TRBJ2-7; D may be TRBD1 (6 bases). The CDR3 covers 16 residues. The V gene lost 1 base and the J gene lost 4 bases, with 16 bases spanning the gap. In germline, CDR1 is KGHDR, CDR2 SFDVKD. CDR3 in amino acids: CATSDFLQGSAYEQYF. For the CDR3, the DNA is TGTGCCACCAGTGATTTCCTACAGGGTAGCGCTTACGAGCAGTACTTC.

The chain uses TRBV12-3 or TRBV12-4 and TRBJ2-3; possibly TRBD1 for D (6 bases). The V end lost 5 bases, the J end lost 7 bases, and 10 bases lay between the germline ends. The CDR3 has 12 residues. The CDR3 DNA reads TGTGCCAGCAGTGCGGACAGTCATACGCAGTATTTT. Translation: CASSADSHTQYF.

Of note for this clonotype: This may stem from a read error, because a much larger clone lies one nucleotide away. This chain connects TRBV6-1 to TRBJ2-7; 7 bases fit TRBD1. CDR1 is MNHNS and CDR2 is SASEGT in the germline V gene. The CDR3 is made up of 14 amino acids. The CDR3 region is CASRARDSSYGQYF. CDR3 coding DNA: TGTGCCAGCAGAGCCCGGGACAGCTCCTACGGGCAGTACTTC.

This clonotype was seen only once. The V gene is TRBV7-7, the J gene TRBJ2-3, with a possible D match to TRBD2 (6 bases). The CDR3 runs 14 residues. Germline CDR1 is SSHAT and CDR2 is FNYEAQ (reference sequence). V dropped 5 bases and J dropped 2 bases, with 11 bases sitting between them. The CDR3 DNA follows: TGTGCCAGCAGCGCGACTAGGTACACAGATACGCAGTATTTT. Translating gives CASSATRYTDTQYF.

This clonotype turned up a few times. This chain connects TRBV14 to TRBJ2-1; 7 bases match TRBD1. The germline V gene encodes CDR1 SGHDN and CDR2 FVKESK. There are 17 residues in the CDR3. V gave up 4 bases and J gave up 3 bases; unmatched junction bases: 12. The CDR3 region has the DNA TGTGCCAGCAGCCCCCTTCTAATAGCAGGGGGCTACAATGAGCAGTTCTTC. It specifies CASSPLLIAGGYNEQFF.